This TCR beta chain was obtained from a study of blood T cell repertoires in COVID-19. At the level of the study: Sites in the United States, Italy and Spain provided acute and convalescent COVID-19 samples.

The V gene lost 8 bases and the J gene lost 0 bases, with 16 bases spanning the gap. The CDR3 runs to 15 residues. Germline lookup yields CDR1 MNHEY and CDR2 SVGAGI. Profiled with immunoSEQ multiplex PCR; TCRdb holds only in-frame clones, not every one. This table has approximately 300,000 clones, around 86% appearing once. This receptor was taken from a man aged 60 to 75 who had recovered from COVID-19. The rearrangement joins TRBV6-5 to TRBJ1-2, with TRBD1 as a possible D gene (5 bases). The sequenced sample was PBMCs or T cells enriched from blood (not recorded which). The CDR3 here is CASVTASSTNYGYTF. The CDR3 DNA is TGTGCCAGCGTGACAGCCTCCTCTACTAACTATGGCTACACCTTC.